Following are 10 T cell receptor beta chains from one sample sequenced in a study of T-cell reconstitution after alpha-beta-depleted transplantation in children. Unique molecular identifiers were built into the TCRbeta library. TCRdb processed the PCR reads anew with MiXCR; each CDR3 protein has one entry. Of about 610,000 distinct CDR3 sequences in the sample, 25% to 30% are singletons; the top ten hold about a third. The starting material was PBMCs, obtained before TCRalphabeta/CD19-depleted stem cell transplant. All receptors derive from a boy younger than two with Wiskott-Aldrich syndrome, due to receive a stem cell transplant.

This clonotype was seen a few times. This chain joins TRBV12-3 or TRBV12-4 and TRBJ2-3, with TRBD2 matching over 9 bases. This CDR3 region has 17 residues. With 0 bases clipped from V and 2 bases from J, the junction kept 6 bases outside the gene matches. Here the CDR3 DNA reads TGTGCCAGCAGTTTAGCTAGACTAGCGGCAAACACAGATACGCAGTATTTT. Its protein is CASSLARLAANTDTQYF.

This clonotype was observed a handful of times. The rearrangement uses TRBV24-1 and TRBJ2-7, with TRBD1 matching over 10 bases. Germline CDR1 and CDR2: KGHDR and SFDVKD. This CDR3 has 15 residues. J was trimmed by 3 bases and V by 7 bases; bases with no gene match: 8. This chain's CDR3 is CATRGDRGLGYEQYF. In DNA form, the CDR3 reads TGTGCCACCAGAGGGGACAGGGGACTTGGCTACGAGCAGTACTTC.

The genes are TRBV12-3 or TRBV12-4 and TRBJ1-6, with D hard to call. There are 14 residues in the CDR3. Trimming shortened V by 1 base and J by 7 bases, and 8 bases separated the two germline ends. CDR3 protein: CASSLGLNNSPLHF. The CDR3 DNA sequence: TGTGCCAGCAGTTTAGGACTGAACAATTCACCCCTCCACTTT.

The genes are TRBV29-1 and TRBJ2-4, with TRBD1 identical over 12 bases. The V and J ends lost 6 bases and 8 bases, in that order; junction bases with no gene match: 2. The length of the CDR3 is 12 residues. Looked up from germline, CDR1 is SQVTM and CDR2 is ANQGSEA. The DNA of the CDR3 is TGCAGCGTGGGACAGGGGGCTGACATTCAGTACTTC. The encoded protein is CSVGQGADIQYF.

The chain employs TRBV12-3 or TRBV12-4 and TRBJ1-1; D possibly corresponds to TRBD1 (5 bases). This CDR3 comprises 13 residues. Deletions cut 5 bases from V and 2 bases from J, with 9 bases between. CDR3 sequence (DNA): TGTGCCAGCAGTCGGCGGACAAACACTGAAGCTTTCTTT. Translation: CASSRRTNTEAFF.

The chain uses TRBV12-3 or TRBV12-4 and TRBJ1-1, with D perhaps matching TRBD1 (6 bases). V was clipped by 0 bases and J by 4 bases, with 12 bases between them. The CDR3 has 15 residues. The CDR3 region is CASSLASSGATEAFF. Here the CDR3 DNA reads TGTGCCAGCAGTTTAGCCTCTTCGGGGGCCACTGAAGCTTTCTTT.

The rearrangement links TRBV7-9 to TRBJ2-1, with D unresolved. Germline CDR1 is SEHNR and CDR2 is FQNEAQ (reference sequence). V was cut by 2 bases and J by 4 bases, with 15 bases left in between. This CDR3 comprises 16 residues. Here the CDR3 DNA reads TGTGCCAGCAGCTTATCCCGGGCCACCCCTTACAATGAGCAGTTCTTC. Protein: CASSLSRATPYNEQFF.

This clonotype was seen a few times. This rearrangement joins TRBV5-1 to TRBJ2-3, with D tentatively TRBD1 or TRBD2 (5 bases each). The CDR3 sequence is 17 residues long. The germline V gene encodes CDR1 SGHRS and CDR2 YFSETQ. V was cut by 0 bases and J by 2 bases, with 16 bases left in between. CDR3 region: CASSLAWVQEDTDTQYF. The CDR3 nucleotides read TGCGCCAGCAGCTTGGCCTGGGTACAGGAGGACACAGATACGCAGTATTTT.

The chain uses TRBV20-1 and TRBJ2-1; 8 bases map to TRBD2. Germline trimming cut 1 base from V and 7 bases from J; bases unmatched to any gene: 6. The CDR3 has 14 amino acids. Germline CDR1 and CDR2: DFQATT and SNEGSKA (reference sequence). This CDR3 reads CSARASLAVNEQFF. CDR3 in DNA: TGCAGTGCTAGAGCCTCACTAGCGGTTAATGAGCAGTTCTTC.

The chain links TRBV5-1 to TRBJ2-2, with no clear D. CDR3 length equals 14 residues. The germline V and J ends were trimmed by 1 base and 0 bases, with 4 bases remaining between them. Germline V gives CDR1 SGHRS, CDR2 YFSETQ. The CDR3 protein is CASSLIANTGELFF. In DNA, the CDR3 is TGCGCCAGCAGCTTGATAGCGAACACCGGGGAGCTGTTTTTT.